Sequencing of this TCR beta chain was carried out in a study of blood T cell repertoires in COVID-19. Study overall: COVID-19 samples collected from the United States, Italy and Spain covered acute and convalescent phases.

Some clones are missing from TCRdb's copy, which holds only in-frame ones; the method was immunoSEQ multiplex PCR. This table holds 250,000 to 300,000 clones, about 90% found once. This study enrolled people aged 18 to 89 from around 25 US geographic areas. Trimming took 6 bases from V and 4 from J, leaving 11 bases between them. The CDR3 extends over 13 amino acids. The V gene's germline CDR1 is SGDLS and CDR2 YYNGEE. This sequence was found in a woman in her fifties or sixties who had recovered from COVID-19. This chain uses TRBV9 with TRBJ1-3; D ambiguous. Sequencing used PBMCs or T cells enriched from blood (not recorded which). This CDR3 is CASTEGPGNTIYF. The CDR3 DNA sequence: TGTGCCAGCACGGAGGGCCCAGGAAACACCATATATTTT. The variable domain in full, completed from reference TRBV9 and TRBJ1-3, reads DSGVTQTPKHLITATGQRVTLRCSPRSGDLSVYWYQQSLDQGLQFLIQYYNGEERAKGNILERFSAQQFPDLHSELNLSSLELGDSALYFCASTEGPGNTIYFGEGSWLTVV.